The 12 T cell receptor beta chains below all came from one sample that was sequenced in a study of blood T cell repertoires in COVID-19. TCRdb's copy holds only in-frame clones and misses some; the assay was immunoSEQ multiplex PCR. The sample consists of roughly 290,000 clones, 70% to 90% of them appearing once. Input material: peripheral blood. These receptors were taken from a woman in her 30s who had recovered from COVID-19.

This CDR3 is CAWTVGGGPQETQYF. The CDR3 DNA reads TGTGCCTGGACCGTAGGGGGGGGGCCCCAAGAGACCCAGTACTTC. The V and J genes are TRBV30 and TRBJ2-5, with TRBD2 as a possible D gene (7 bases). Trimming cost V 4 bases and J 1 base, with 16 bases left between them. CDR1 and CDR2 (germline): GTSNPN, SVGIG (reference sequence). The CDR3 has 15 residues.

This clone has just a few counts. This chain uses TRBV25-1 with TRBJ2-3; a possible D gene is TRBD2 (6 bases). The CDR3 is 15 residues long. Germline assignment: CDR1 MGHDK and CDR2 SYGVNS. V gave up 4 bases and J gave up 0 bases, with 11 bases separating them. The CDR3, as DNA: TGTGCCAGCAGTGGGAGGGGATCTAGCACAGATACGCAGTATTTT. Amino acid sequence: CASSGRGSSTDTQYF.

The chain uses TRBV7-2 and TRBJ1-2; TRBD1 is a possible D gene (6 bases). Trimming removed 4 bases from V and 8 bases from J, with 17 bases in between. This CDR3 spans 14 amino acids. Per germline, CDR1 SGHTA and CDR2 FQGNSA. CDR3 region: CASSWAGGGGGYTF. The CDR3 nucleotides read TGTGCCAGCAGCTGGGCTGGAGGGGGGGGCGGCTACACCTTC.

The chain uses TRBV28 and TRBJ2-5; 14 bases are shared with TRBD2. Trimming at V came to 3 bases and at J to 4 bases, leaving 4 bases not matched to a gene. This CDR3 spans 16 amino acids. Germline values: CDR1 MDHEN, CDR2 SYDVKM. This CDR3 is CASSLGLAGVTETQYF. The CDR3 region has the DNA TGTGCCAGCAGTTTGGGACTAGCGGGAGTAACAGAGACCCAGTACTTC.

The V gene is TRBV2, the J gene TRBJ1-5; tentative D call: TRBD1 (6 bases). The CDR3 extends over 12 amino acids. Germline-derived CDR1 and CDR2 are SNHLY and FYNNEI. V gave up 4 bases and J gave up 5 bases, with 6 bases separating them. The CDR3 DNA sequence: TGTGCCAGCAGTGCAGGGGATCAGCCCCAGCATTTT. This codes for CASSAGDQPQHF.

This chain joins TRBV29-1 and TRBJ1-2; weak D call: TRBD1 (5 bases). Germline CDR1 is SQVTM and CDR2 is ANQGSEA. This CDR3 has 15 amino acids. V was trimmed by 3 bases and J by 4 bases, leaving 18 bases between them. This CDR3 reads CSVDRNSEGSYGYTF. The CDR3 nucleotides read TGCAGCGTTGATAGGAATTCGGAGGGGAGCTATGGCTACACCTTC.

The rearrangement links TRBV14 to TRBJ2-1; 7 bases fit TRBD2. V shed 2 bases and J 5 bases; nucleotides not matched to a gene: 12. Germline CDR1 reads SGHDN; CDR2 reads FVKESK. The length of the CDR3 is 17 residues. The CDR3 nucleotides read TGTGCCAGCAGCCAATCGGGGGGAGGGCCTAGAAACAATGAGCAGTTCTTC. Encoded protein: CASSQSGGGPRNNEQFF.

The chain combines TRBV7-2 with TRBJ2-1; D is unclear. Germline V gives CDR1 SGHTA, CDR2 FQGNSA. V lost 1 base to trimming and J lost 9 bases, with 13 bases between them. The CDR3 is 14 residues long. CDR3 in amino acids: CASSLDPSRSEQFF. For the CDR3, the DNA is TGTGCCAGCAGCTTAGATCCTAGTCGGAGTGAGCAGTTCTTC.

This chain connects TRBV5-1 to TRBJ2-5; D perhaps matches TRBD2 (6 bases). Germline V gene data show CDR1 as SGHRS and CDR2 as YFSETQ. This CDR3 has 15 amino acids. Trimming stripped 2 bases from V and 5 bases from J, with 16 bases between. DNA of the CDR3: TGCGCCAGCAGCTTAAATACGGGCCGGGGGGAGACCCAGTACTTC. Protein: CASSLNTGRGETQYF.

The rearrangement joins TRBV10-1 to TRBJ1-2; 8 nucleotides match TRBD1. Germline V gene lookup returns CDR1 WNHNN and CDR2 SYGVQD (reference sequence). The J segment lost 4 bases and the V segment lost 8 bases, leaving 3 bases of the junction unmatched. This CDR3 has 12 residues. The CDR3 region is CASPDRAYGYTF. In nucleotides, the CDR3 is TGCGCCAGCCCGGACAGGGCCTATGGCTACACCTTC.

In its sample, this clone was seen once. The chain links TRBV5-1 to TRBJ2-3, with 9 bases matching TRBD1. Trimming removed 1 base from V and 3 bases from J; junction bases left unmatched: 3. Germline V gene data show CDR1 as SGHRS and CDR2 as YFSETQ. The CDR3 runs to 15 residues. The CDR3: CASSLTGGATDTQYF. DNA for the CDR3: TGCGCCAGCAGCTTGACAGGGGGCGCGACAGATACGCAGTATTTT.

This sequence joins TRBV6-5 and TRBJ2-7; D not certain. Germline V lookup: CDR1 MNHEY, CDR2 SVGAGI. The V end lost 5 bases, the J end lost 4 bases, and 9 bases lay between the germline ends. The CDR3 is 12 amino acids. The CDR3 sequence: CASSPGPYEQYF. CDR3 nucleotide sequence: TGTGCCAGCAGTCCTGGGCCTTACGAGCAGTACTTC.